Listed here is a single TCR beta chain. Antigen unknown. TCRdb re-analysed the RT-PCR reads in MiXCR, keeping a single row per CDR3 protein. The profile covers about 500,000 distinct CDR3 sequences, with approximately 6.9% appearing a single time and 13% taken by the ten largest. From germline, CDR1 is SGHTA and CDR2 FQGTGA. The CDR3 contains 15 residues. V was cut by 0 bases and J by 4 bases, with 10 bases left in between. This sample stems from a study of response to subunit inactivated influenza vaccine. Study results and limitations: The authors suggested that few new T cells are recruited per seasonal influenza vaccination.

The clonotype originates from a man aged 50 to 69 who received an inactivated influenza vaccine. This sequence joins TRBV7-3 and TRBJ2-1; tentatively, D is TRBD2 (5 bases). The specimen was PBMCs from blood, collected roughly 24 months after vaccination. CDR3 DNA sequence: TGTGCCAGCAGCTTAACCCTCGGGGTATACAATGAGCAGTTCTTC. It is translated as CASSLTLGVYNEQFF.